This T cell receptor (beta chain) comes out of a study of cytomegalovirus exposure and HLA in healthy donors. At the level of the study: Of over 300 genotyped donors, 70% to 85% clustered with self-reported Caucasian donors. The study, taken as a whole, reports: Some TCR beta chains (164 of them) were listed as cytomegalovirus-associated. A further, later analysis showed that HLA-associated TCR beta chains (compared with equally common others) were more clonally expanded.

In germline, CDR1 is MNHNY, CDR2 SVGAGI (reference sequence). J was trimmed by 9 bases and V by 5 bases; bases with no gene match: 13. The CDR3 consists of 15 residues. PCR amplification relied on 60 Vbeta primers (plus 13 Jbeta primers). Some clones are missing from TCRdb's copy, which holds only in-frame ones; the method was immunoSEQ multiplex PCR. Here the sample spans 150,000 or so clones, 70% to 85% being singletons. To note about this clone: Its antigen is as yet unknown.

The TCR comes from a man aged 25-45 years in good health and CMV-seronegative. Sample: PBMCs. The chain is built from TRBV6-6 and TRBJ2-1; TRBD2 matches at 7 bases. CDR3 residues: CASSPGLSGATEQFF. CDR3 nucleotides: TGTGCCAGCAGTCCTGGACTAAGCGGGGCTACTGAGCAGTTCTTC.